This T cell receptor (beta chain) emerged from a study of Ad26.COV2.S vaccination and SARS-CoV-2 variants. Study overall: The donor participated in the COV1001 trial, in its Ad26.COV2.S arm. The vaccine Ad26.COV2.S was put into the muscle once, or twice with 56 days between.

About this clone: The antigen is unknown.

Study-wide results and limits: Vaccine recipients surpassed placebo recipients in spike-specific TCR breadth.

Repertoires were generated with immunoSEQ multiplex PCR, while TCRdb's copy carries only in-frame clones and drops some. The data show approximately 400,000 clones, with 83% seen just once and just under 7.5% held by the top ten. Treatment: some 20 received Ad26.COV2.S at low or high dose, single or two shots; roughly five received placebo; per-sample allocation not given. Material that was analyzed had been drawn on day 63 after the first vaccine or placebo injection. What was given as vaccine was an Ad26 vector encoding Wuhan-strain SARS-CoV-2 spike. The sample here was peripheral blood, taken in a trial of Ad26.COV2.S vaccine versus placebo. This TCR was sampled from a person aged 18-65 years who received the Ad26.COV2.S COVID-19 vaccine or a placebo.

The CDR3: CASSMSDLEAFF. The CDR3 DNA follows: TGTGCCAGTAGTATGTCCGACCTTGAAGCTTTCTTT. The chain links TRBV19 to TRBJ1-1, with unresolved D. This CDR3 contains 12 residues. Germline V gene sequence: CDR1 LNHDA, CDR2 SQIVND (reference sequence). With 3 bases removed from V and 7 bases from J, the gap between germline ends came to 9 bases.